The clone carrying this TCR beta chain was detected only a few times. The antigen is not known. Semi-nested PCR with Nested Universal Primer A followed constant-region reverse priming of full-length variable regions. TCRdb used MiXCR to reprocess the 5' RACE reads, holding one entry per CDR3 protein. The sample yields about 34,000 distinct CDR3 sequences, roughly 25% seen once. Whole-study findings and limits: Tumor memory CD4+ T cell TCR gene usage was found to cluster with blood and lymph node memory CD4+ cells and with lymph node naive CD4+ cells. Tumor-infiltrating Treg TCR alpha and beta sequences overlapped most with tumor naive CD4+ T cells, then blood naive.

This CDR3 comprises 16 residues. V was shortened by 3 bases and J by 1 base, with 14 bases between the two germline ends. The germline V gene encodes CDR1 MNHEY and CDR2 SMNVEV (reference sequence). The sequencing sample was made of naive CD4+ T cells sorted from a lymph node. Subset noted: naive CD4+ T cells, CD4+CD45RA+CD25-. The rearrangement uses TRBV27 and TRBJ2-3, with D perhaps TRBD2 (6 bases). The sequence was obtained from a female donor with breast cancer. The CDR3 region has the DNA TGTGCCAGCAGTTTGCGGGGAGCAGCCCGCACAGATACGCAGTATTTT. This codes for CASSLRGAARTDTQYF.